This T cell receptor (beta chain) is drawn from a study of glioma-infiltrating T cells (dated by TCRdb to the mid-2010s). Some background on the complete study: The study sequenced TCR alpha- and beta-chain repertoires from glioma tissue, from non-neoplastic brain tissue and from matched peripheral blood mononuclear cells. To measure how far tissue and blood T-cell populations diverged, each tissue-infiltrating repertoire was compared against the peripheral blood repertoire of the same patient. The paired cohort comprised three low-grade glioma patients, 7 or 8 primary glioblastoma patients and three non-glioma patients contributing non-neoplastic brain tissue.

Points the paper makes about the study in general: The group comparisons were based on small numbers of patients: three non-neoplastic, three low-grade glioma and seven or eight glioblastoma patients. VJ-independent divergence between tissue and blood was found to be below expectation in non-neoplastic patients but above expectation in all gliomas, particularly low-grade gliomas. Tissue and blood shared very few CDR3 sequences, a result attributed to high CDR3 diversity and limited sampling.

TCR alpha and beta CDR3 regions were amplified with the iRepertoire nested amplicon-rescue multiplex PCR (arm-PCR) platform from RNA. The input for one-step reverse transcription and amplification was roughly 85-400 ng of tissue mRNA or PBMC total RNA. Following bead purification, Illumina adapters were added by a secondary multiplex PCR, and libraries between 200 and 400 bp were gel-purified. Libraries carried internal 6-nucleotide barcodes used for demultiplexing. Sequencing of libraries was performed on an Illumina MiSeq with 2x220 or 2x250 nucleotide paired-end reads. The original methods were these. FLASH 1.2.11 was used to merge paired reads, and BWA-MEM then aligned the reads to the GRCh37 human genome before TRA and TRB reads were extracted. V and J assignment used an IMGT-derived reference of cassette sequences and CDR3 motifs that included pseudogenes. Reads were translated in three frames, and productive CDR3s were defined by a C…FGXG motif without stop codons. A clonotype was defined as a unique combination of a V-J cassette pair and a CDR3 amino acid sequence. Reads were filtered by Hamming distance, thresholded by each sample's sequence error rate in mapped regions. TCRdb applied fastp at Q25 and MiXCR to the public reads, then kept only in-frame beta chains. CDR3 protein sequences are deduplicated, and each keeps its most common genes and DNA. TCRdb's processing, not the authors' own work, is the source of the V and J calls. The sample table contains over 100,000 distinct CDR3 sequences; only one count was recorded for 20% to 30% of them. The ten largest clonotypes hold just under 35% of the sample.

V lost 2 bases and J lost 4 bases, and the count of bases not matched to a germline gene is 7. The germline V gene supplies CDR1 SGHVS and CDR2 FQNEAQ. From cysteine to phenylalanine, the CDR3 is 16 amino acids long. Only CDR3 DNA is held: 48 bases, read in frame from base 1. This clonotype was found many times. There is no known antigen for this receptor. The record has no base qualities; no much larger clone is one base away. Sequencing was performed on glioma tissue, nonneoplastic brain tissue, or PBMCs (not recorded which). The receptor comes from a human donor with low-grade glioma or glioblastoma, undergoing nonglioma brain surgery, or in good health (not recorded which). This chain joins TRBV7-8 to TRBJ2-1, with 8 middle bases fitting TRBD2. The base sequence is TGTGCCAGCAGCTTAAGGGGCGGGAGGACTTACAATGAGCAGTTCTTC. Its amino acids are CASSLRGGRTYNEQFF.